This TCR beta chain was recovered during a study of T cell changes during pregnancy in multiple sclerosis. CDR3 length: 14 amino acids. Trimming removed 2 bases from V and 3 bases from J, with 9 bases in between. Germline loops: CDR1 MNHEY, CDR2 SVGAGI. The protocol was immunoSEQ multiplex PCR, while the TCRdb copy is restricted to in-frame clones and leaves out a portion. The table has some 80,000 clones, nearly 95% seen once. The sequencing used CD4+ T cells from peripheral blood mononuclear cells, collected after pregnancy. The chain links TRBV6-5 to TRBJ2-3; D might be TRBD1 (6 bases). The sequence came from a female donor with multiple sclerosis, enrolled in a pregnancy study. DNA of the CDR3: TGTGCCAGCAGTTACCGACAGGAGACAGATACGCAGTATTTT. It translates to CASSYRQETDTQYF.